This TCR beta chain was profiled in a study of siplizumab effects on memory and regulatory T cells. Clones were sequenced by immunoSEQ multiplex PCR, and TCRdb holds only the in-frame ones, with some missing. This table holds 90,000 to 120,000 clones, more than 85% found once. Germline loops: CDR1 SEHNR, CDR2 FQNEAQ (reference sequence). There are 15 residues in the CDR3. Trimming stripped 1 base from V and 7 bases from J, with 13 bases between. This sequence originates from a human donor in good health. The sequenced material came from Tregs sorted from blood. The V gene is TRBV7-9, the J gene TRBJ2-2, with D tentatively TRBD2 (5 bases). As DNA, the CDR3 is TGTGCCAGCAGCTTAGTGCTCATGAGCGGCGGGGAGCTGTTTTTT. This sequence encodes CASSLVLMSGGELFF. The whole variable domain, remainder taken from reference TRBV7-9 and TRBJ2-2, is DTGVSQNPRHKITKRGQNVTFRCDPISEHNRLYWYRQTLGQGPEFLTYFQNEAQLEKSRLLSDRFSAERPKGSFSTLEIQRTEQGDSAMYLCASSLVLMSGGELFFGEGSRLTVL.